The T cell receptor beta chain described here comes from a study of post-analysis software for immune sequencing data. TCR beta cDNA libraries included unique molecular identifiers. T cells numbering roughly 1 to 11 million yielded cDNA molecules that totaled about 500,000. TCRdb used MiXCR to reprocess the PCR reads, holding one entry per CDR3 protein. The table lists hundreds of thousands of distinct CDR3 sequences, 25% to 30% of them singletons. Notes on the study in general: Under F measure analysis, samples from one preparation batch co-clustered strongly. The five TRBV segments detected at higher frequency in patients than in controls included TRBV5-6, TRBV5-1 and TRBV20-1.

CDR3 length: 13 residues. With V trimmed by 3 bases and J by 8 bases, 4 bases remained unmatched. Looked up from germline, CDR1 is SGHTA and CDR2 is FQGNSA. This clonotype was seen a handful of times. Its antigen is undetermined. Sequenced input: blood. The TCR originated in a girl aged 10 to 17 with multiple sclerosis. The V gene is TRBV7-2, the J gene TRBJ2-1; 7 bases match TRBD2. This CDR3 reads CASSFGLVDEQFF. In DNA form, the CDR3 reads TGTGCCAGCAGCTTCGGACTAGTAGATGAGCAGTTCTTC.